Below are 3 T cell receptor beta chains sequenced from a single sample in a study of OX40 agonist ivuxolimab in advanced cancers. Clones were read by immunoSEQ multiplex PCR, and TCRdb kept only the in-frame ones, dropping some. The table includes about 61,000 clones, about 90% detected once. The sample was CD4+ or CD8+ T cells sorted from blood, taken in a trial of the OX40 agonist ivuxolimab. The receptors were sampled from an adult with an advanced solid tumor such as melanoma, head and neck, liver or kidney cancer.

J is TRBJ2-2 and V is TRBV28; 7 nucleotides line up with TRBD2. Germline V gene data show CDR1 as MDHEN and CDR2 as SYDVKM. CDR3 length: 13 amino acids. V dropped 2 bases and J dropped 9; count of bases not matched to a gene: 3. In nucleotides, the CDR3 is TGTGCCAGCAGTTTAGCGGGAGTAAGGGAGCTGTTTTTT. Translation gives CASSLAGVRELFF. The full variable domain, in which reference TRBV28 and TRBJ2-2 provide the parts outside the CDR3, is DVKVTQSSRYLVKRTGEKVFLECVQDMDHENMFWYRQDPGLGLRLIYFSYDVKMKEKGDIPEGYSVSREKKERFSLILESASTNQTSMYLCASSLAGVRELFFGEGSRLTVL.

The chain is built from TRBV2 and TRBJ2-7, with D perhaps assigned TRBD1 or TRBD2 (7 bases each). V was clipped by 9 bases and J by 5 bases, with 17 bases between them. Germline V gene sequence: CDR1 SNHLY, CDR2 FYNNEI. The CDR3 consists of 13 residues. CDR3 DNA sequence: TGTGCCAGAAGTCCAGGGGGGGGGAACGAGCAGTACTTC. Its translation: CARSPGGGNEQYF.

In this sample, this clone turned up once. The chain links TRBV9 to TRBJ2-1, with a tentative D call TRBD2 (7 bases). V lost 0 bases and J lost 8, with 15 bases in between. Germline lookup yields CDR1 SGDLS and CDR2 YYNGEE. The CDR3 covers 15 residues. The CDR3 nucleotides are TGTGCCAGCAGCGTAGACCCGGGGGGCCGCCATGAGCAGTTCTTC. Its translation: CASSVDPGGRHEQFF.